Listed here are 30 T cell receptor beta chains from one sample, sequenced in a study of blood T cell repertoires in COVID-19. Sequencing used immunoSEQ multiplex PCR; TCRdb keeps in-frame clones, though not all of them. This sample yields roughly 200,000 clones, of which approximately 90% are seen a single time; approximately 2.4% belongs to the top ten. Specimen: PBMCs or T cells enriched from blood (not recorded which). The receptors come from a woman aged 25 to 39 who had recovered from COVID-19.

This chain links TRBV2 with TRBJ1-1, with D uncertain. V was clipped by 4 bases and J by 5 bases, with 8 bases between them. CDR3 length: 12 amino acids. From germline, CDR1 is SNHLY and CDR2 FYNNEI. DNA for the CDR3: TGTGCCAGCAGTGTTTATCGTACTGAAGCTTTCTTT. Its translation: CASSVYRTEAFF.

The chain couples TRBV3-1 (or the pseudogene TRBV3-2) to TRBJ1-6; 7 bases are shared with TRBD1. CDR1 and CDR2 (germline): LGHDT, YNNKEL (reference sequence). This CDR3 region has 16 residues. With 3 bases clipped from V and 7 bases from J, the junction kept 9 bases outside the gene matches. The CDR3 spells CASSHSRDRLNSPLHF. CDR3 nucleotides: TGTGCCAGCAGCCACAGCCGGGACAGACTGAATTCACCCCTCCACTTT.

This chain links TRBV7-6 with TRBJ2-3; 13 positions match TRBD2. The CDR3 extends over 17 amino acids. With V trimmed by 5 bases and J by 1 base, 6 bases remained unmatched. Germline CDR1 is SGHVS and CDR2 is FNYEAQ. The CDR3 DNA follows: TGTGCCAGCAGCGGCCGACTAGCGGGAGGCGGCACAGATACGCAGTATTTT. It yields the protein CASSGRLAGGGTDTQYF.

This clone has only one observation. The chain has TRBV7-9 and TRBJ1-2, with TRBD1 identical over 7 bases. CDR3 length: 14 residues. The junction had 10 bases not matched to a gene; V was cut back by 6 bases and J by 6 bases. CDR1 and CDR2 (germline): SEHNR, FQNEAQ (reference sequence). The CDR3 DNA follows: TGTGCCAGCAGGGGGGACAGACAATCGGATGGCTACACCTTC. It specifies CASRGDRQSDGYTF.

This clone occurred once. V usage is TRBV5-1 and J usage is TRBJ1-1; TRBD1 matches at 8 bases. Looked up from germline, CDR1 is SGHRS and CDR2 is YFSETQ. This CDR3 has 15 amino acids. The ends lost 0 bases at V and 5 bases at J; junction bases unmatched: 6. DNA for the CDR3: TGCGCCAGCAGCTTGGGCGGACAGGGAAAAACTGAAGCTTTCTTT. Translation: CASSLGGQGKTEAFF.

The chain is built from TRBV2 and TRBJ1-2; 8 bases map to TRBD1. The CDR3 extends over 14 amino acids. The germline CDR1 and CDR2 sequences are SNHLY and FYNNEI. J lost 4 bases, V lost 6 bases, and 7 bases had no gene match. In DNA, the CDR3 is TGTGCCAGCAGCTCCCAGGGGGCGAGCTATGGCTACACCTTC. This translates into CASSSQGASYGYTF.

The chain combines TRBV19 with TRBJ2-3; TRBD2 is a possible D gene (5 bases). The germline gives CDR1 LNHDA, CDR2 SQIVND (reference sequence). The CDR3 totals 14 residues. The germline V and J ends were trimmed by 8 bases and 4 bases, with 16 bases remaining between them. The CDR3 is CASCHNGLPDTQYF. The CDR3 region has the DNA TGTGCCAGTTGTCACAACGGACTCCCAGATACGCAGTATTTT.

This chain joins TRBV7-2 and TRBJ2-3; TRBD2 matches 10 bases. This CDR3 is built from 15 residues. Losses at the gene ends were 6 bases for V and 6 bases for J; bases not matched to a gene: 9. Germline assignment: CDR1 SGHTA and CDR2 FQGNSA. Written as DNA, the CDR3 is TGTGCCAGCAGATACACAGCGGGAGGGCCGGATACGCAGTATTTT. Translation: CASRYTAGGPDTQYF.

J is TRBJ2-5 and V is TRBV14; TRBD1 aligns across 10 bases. From germline, CDR1 is SGHDN and CDR2 FVKESK. The CDR3 length is 17 residues. The junction had 12 bases not matched to a gene; V was cut back by 4 bases and J by 4 bases. The CDR3 sequence is CASSRLPGQGSGETQYF. CDR3 DNA: TGTGCCAGCAGCCGGCTACCGGGACAGGGGTCCGGAGAGACCCAGTACTTC. Looking up the rest from reference TRBV14 and TRBJ2-5 gives the full variable domain: EAGVTQFPSHSVIEKGQTVTLRCDPISGHDNLYWYRRVMGKEIKFLLHFVKESKQDESGMPNNRFLAERTGGTYSTLKVQPAELEDSGVYFCASSRLPGQGSGETQYFGPGTRLLVL.

The V gene is TRBV18, the J gene TRBJ1-1, with D possibly being TRBD1 (6 bases). Germline lookup yields CDR1 KGHSH and CDR2 LQKENI. Trimming cost V 3 bases and J 8 bases, with 13 bases left between them. The CDR3 has 13 amino acids. The CDR3 spells CASSPLTGQEAFF. The CDR3 coding sequence is TGTGCCAGCTCACCCTTAACAGGGCAGGAAGCTTTCTTT.

The rearrangement uses TRBV5-1 and TRBJ2-3; 16 nucleotides line up with TRBD2. The CDR3 covers 17 residues. The J segment lost 4 bases and the V segment lost 4 bases, leaving 6 bases of the junction unmatched. CDR1 is SGHRS, CDR2 YFSETQ, per germline. CDR3 coding DNA: TGCGCCAGCAGCCCCGGGACTAGCGGGGGGGTGGCAGATACGCAGTATTTT. Protein product: CASSPGTSGGVADTQYF.

The chain is built from TRBV7-9 and TRBJ1-2; 10 positions match TRBD1. Germline trimming cut 4 bases from V and 7 bases from J; bases unmatched to any gene: 6. The CDR3 is 14 amino acids. Germline V CDR1 and CDR2: SEHNR, FQNEAQ (reference sequence). The CDR3 DNA reads as TGTGCCAGCAGCTACGGACAGGGGGATGCTGGCTACACCTTC. Protein: CASSYGQGDAGYTF.

The table lists this clone with a count of one. The J gene is TRBJ2-7, the V gene TRBV9; TRBD1 matches at 9 bases. The CDR3 runs 14 residues. Germline CDR1 SGDLS, CDR2 YYNGEE. Losses at the gene ends were 3 bases for V and 3 bases for J; bases not matched to a gene: 4. The CDR3 DNA reads TGTGCCAGCAGCGAGAGGACAGGGGACTACGAGCAGTACTTC. This sequence encodes CASSERTGDYEQYF.

This clone was seen only a few times. This specimen includes other DNA sequences encoding the same CDR3. The chain employs TRBV2 and TRBJ2-6; maybe TRBD1 (6 bases). V lost 5 bases and J 0 bases, leaving 8 bases between the germline ends. CDR1 and CDR2 from the germline V gene are SNHLY and FYNNEI. CDR3 size: 15 residues. CDR3 in DNA: TGTGCCAGCAGTCCGGACAGCTCTGGGGCCAACGTCCTGACTTTC. This codes for CASSPDSSGANVLTF.

The count of this clone is one. The gene calls are TRBV4-2 and TRBJ1-6; D is unclear. The CDR3 length is 13 residues. V lost 0 bases, J lost 13 bases, and 10 bases lay in between. CDR1 is LGHNA and CDR2 is YNFKEQ in the germline V gene. CDR3 residues: CASSQEVELPLHF. In DNA form, the CDR3 reads TGTGCCAGCAGCCAAGAGGTTGAACTCCCCCTCCACTTT.

The rearrangement links TRBV2 to TRBJ1-3; no firm D call. Trimming left V 3 bases short and J 0 bases short, with 9 bases between. CDR3 length equals 15 residues. CDR1 and CDR2 (germline): SNHLY, FYNNEI. The CDR3 is CASSDNNYSGNTIYF. The CDR3 nucleotides are TGTGCCAGCAGTGATAACAACTACTCTGGAAACACCATATATTTT.

This sequence joins TRBV7-2 and TRBJ2-3, with a weak D call TRBD2 (6 bases). The CDR3 has 14 residues. In germline, CDR1 is SGHTA, CDR2 FQGNSA. V lost 8 bases, J lost 0 bases, and 12 bases lay in between. Written as DNA, the CDR3 is TGTGCCAGCCGAGCGGGTACTAGCACAGATACGCAGTATTTT. Amino acid sequence: CASRAGTSTDTQYF. The whole variable domain, remainder taken from reference TRBV7-2 and TRBJ2-3, is GAGVSQSPSNKVTEKGKDVELRCDPISGHTALYWYRQSLGQGLEFLIYFQGNSAPDKSGLPSDRFSAERTGGSVSTLTIQRTQQEDSAVYLCASRAGTSTDTQYFGPGTRLTVL.

The chain joins TRBV2 to TRBJ1-5; 8 bases agree with TRBD1. CDR3 length: 14 amino acids. With 6 bases clipped from V and 4 bases from J, the junction kept 5 bases outside the gene matches. CDR1 is SNHLY, CDR2 FYNNEI, per germline. The CDR3 sequence is CASRETGANQPQHF. CDR3 in DNA: TGTGCCAGCAGAGAGACAGGGGCTAATCAGCCCCAGCATTTT.

This clone was counted a few times. The rearrangement links TRBV2 to TRBJ2-3; TRBD2 matches 7 bases. The CDR3 has 14 residues. Germline CDR1 is SNHLY and CDR2 is FYNNEI. V gave up 3 bases and J gave up 4 bases; unmatched junction bases: 4. CDR3 sequence (DNA): TGTGCCAGCAGTGAGGCGGGAGACGCAGATACGCAGTATTTT. As protein: CASSEAGDADTQYF. Using reference TRBV2 and TRBJ2-3 for the parts outside the CDR3, the full variable domain is EPEVTQTPSHQVTQMGQEVILRCVPISNHLYFYWYRQILGQKVEFLVSFYNNEISEKSEIFDDQFSVERPDGSNFTLKIRSTKLEDSAMYFCASSEAGDADTQYFGPGTRLTVL.

This chain links TRBV4-2 with TRBJ1-2, with a possible D match to TRBD1 (6 bases). The ends were cut back, 8 bases at V and 2 bases at J, with 24 bases in the middle. Germline V gene lookup returns CDR1 LGHNA and CDR2 YNFKEQ. CDR3 size: 17 residues. For the CDR3, the DNA is TGTGCCAGCCAAAAATCTCTCTCCGACAGGACCAACTATGGCTACACCTTC. It specifies CASQKSLSDRTNYGYTF.

The chain recombines TRBV6-2 or TRBV6-3 with TRBJ1-2; D is uncertain. The CDR3 is 11 residues long. Trimming cost V 5 bases and J 8 bases, with 9 bases left between them. Germline lookup yields CDR1 MNHEY and CDR2 SVGEGT. The CDR3 region is CASSHTGGYTF. The CDR3, as DNA: TGTGCCAGCAGTCATACGGGGGGCTACACCTTC.

As DNA, the CDR3 is TGTGCCAGCAGCCCCAGGGCCCCGAGGCCCCAGCATTTT. It is translated as CASSPRAPRPQHF. J is TRBJ1-5 and V is TRBV6-2 or TRBV6-3; D is possibly TRBD1 (5 bases). The CDR3 loop spans 13 amino acids. CDR1 MNHEY and CDR2 SVGEGT come from the germline V gene. Trimming removed 6 bases at V and 9 bases at J, with 15 bases between.

Comment on this clone: The same CDR3 is also encoded by other DNA sequences in this sample. The chain joins TRBV7-9 to TRBJ1-4, with 7 bases identical to TRBD1. This CDR3 comprises 14 residues. Germline CDR1 and CDR2: SEHNR and FQNEAQ (reference sequence). After removal of 5 bases from V and 3 bases from J, the junction contained 3 bases not matched to a gene. The CDR3 nucleotides read TGTGCCAGCAGCCCGGGACAGTCTAATGAAAAACTGTTTTTT. Protein sequence: CASSPGQSNEKLFF.

V gene TRBV7-3 combines with J gene TRBJ1-2; D may be TRBD1 (6 bases). Trimming stripped 1 base from V and 4 bases from J, with 13 bases between. The CDR3 runs 15 residues. Germline V gene sequence: CDR1 SGHTA, CDR2 FQGTGA. This CDR3 reads CASSLNGRGSYGYTF. CDR3 DNA sequence: TGTGCCAGCAGCTTAAACGGCAGGGGCTCCTATGGCTACACCTTC.

The chain is built from TRBV30 and TRBJ1-2; D is uncertain. CDR1 and CDR2 from the germline V gene are GTSNPN and SVGIG (reference sequence). This CDR3 has 15 residues. Trimming took 0 bases from V and 0 from J, leaving 11 bases between them. The DNA of the CDR3 is TGTGCCTGGAGTGTTAGCCTACAAGCTAACTATGGCTACACCTTC. As protein: CAWSVSLQANYGYTF.

CDR3 loop: CASSDPQAPEAFF. CDR3 sequence (DNA): TGTGCCAGCAGTGACCCCCAGGCACCTGAAGCTTTCTTT. The chain links TRBV6-2 or TRBV6-3 to TRBJ1-1; D not certain. Germline CDR1 reads MNHEY; CDR2 reads SVGEGT. The CDR3 length is 13 residues. V was pared by 5 bases and J by 6 bases, with 13 bases between.

This clone came up once. This chain joins TRBV6-5 and TRBJ1-4, with 9 positions matching TRBD1. Trimming took 3 bases from V and 8 from J; bases not matched to a gene: 7. CDR3 size: 15 residues. Per the germline V gene, CDR1 is MNHEY and CDR2 is SVGAGI. The CDR3 DNA reads as TGTGCCAGCAGTTATGAGGGACAGGGTGGGGAAAAACTGTTTTTT. It translates to CASSYEGQGGEKLFF.

This clone was seen only once. The chain has TRBV13 and TRBJ1-1, with D hard to call. Germline CDR1 and CDR2: PRHDT and FYEKMQ (reference sequence). Trimming left V 4 bases short and J 7 bases short, with 10 bases between. The CDR3 length is 12 residues. CDR3 DNA: TGTGCCAGCAGCTACCCGGGTGATGAAGCTTTCTTT. Residues: CASSYPGDEAFF.

The chain uses TRBV18 and TRBJ1-1; maybe TRBD1 (5 bases). The CDR3 extends over 14 amino acids. The germline CDR1 and CDR2 sequences are KGHSH and LQKENI. Trimming shortened V by 4 bases and J by 4 bases, and 13 bases separated the two germline ends. The CDR3 reads CASSLGEDSTEAFF. In DNA, the CDR3 is TGTGCCAGCTCACTAGGGGAGGATAGCACTGAAGCTTTCTTT.

This CDR3 is CASSIQAGGRYGYTF. CDR3 bases: TGTGCCAGTAGTATCCAGGCAGGGGGCAGGTATGGCTACACCTTC. J is TRBJ1-2 and V is TRBV19; 8 bases line up with TRBD1. Germline-derived CDR1 and CDR2 are LNHDA and SQIVND (reference sequence). V dropped 3 bases and J dropped 5; count of bases not matched to a gene: 8. CDR3 size: 15 residues.